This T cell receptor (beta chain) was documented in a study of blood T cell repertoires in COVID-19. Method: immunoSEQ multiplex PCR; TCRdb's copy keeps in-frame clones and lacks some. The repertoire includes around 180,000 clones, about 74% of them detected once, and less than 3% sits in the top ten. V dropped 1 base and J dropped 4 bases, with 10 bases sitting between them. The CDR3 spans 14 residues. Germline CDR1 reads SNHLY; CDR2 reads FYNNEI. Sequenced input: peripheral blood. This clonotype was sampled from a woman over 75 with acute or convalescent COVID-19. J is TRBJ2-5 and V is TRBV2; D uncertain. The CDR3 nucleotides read TGTGCCAGCAGTGAAGGCAGGAACGGAGAGACCCAGTACTTC. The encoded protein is CASSEGRNGETQYF.